This TCR beta chain was sequenced for a study of technical replicates of blood from a few donors. V was clipped by 2 bases and J by 7 bases; unmatched bases: 11. The CDR3 has 16 amino acids. Germline loops: CDR1 SGHTA, CDR2 FQGNSA. This table comes from immunoSEQ multiplex PCR, and its TCRdb copy is limited to in-frame clones, with some not included. The sample lists tens of thousands of clones; 94% were seen once. The source material was T cells isolated from PBMCs. The V call is TRBV7-2, the J call TRBJ2-1, with TRBD2 matching 7 bases. This receptor was identified in a human donor in good health. CDR3 nucleotide sequence: TGTGCCAGCAGCTTAAATCCGGGACTACTTTTAAATGAGCAGTTCTTC. It translates to CASSLNPGLLLNEQFF.